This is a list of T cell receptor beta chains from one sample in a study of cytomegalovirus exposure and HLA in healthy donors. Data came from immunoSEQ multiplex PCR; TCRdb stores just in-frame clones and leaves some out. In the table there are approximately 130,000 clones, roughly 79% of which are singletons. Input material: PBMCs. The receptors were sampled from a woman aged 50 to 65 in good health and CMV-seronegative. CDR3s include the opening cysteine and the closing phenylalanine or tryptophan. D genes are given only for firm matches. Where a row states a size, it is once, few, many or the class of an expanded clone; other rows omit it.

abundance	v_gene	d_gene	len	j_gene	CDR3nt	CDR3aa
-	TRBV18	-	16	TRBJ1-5	TGTGCCAGCTCACCAACCGGGCCGGAGGGCAATCAGCCCCAGCATTTT	CASSPTGPEGNQPQHF
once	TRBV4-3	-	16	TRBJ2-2	TGCGCCAGCAGCCAAGATTCAGGGCCGAACACCGGGGAGCTGTTTTTT	CASSQDSGPNTGELFF
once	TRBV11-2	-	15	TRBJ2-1	TGTGCCAGCAGCTTAGTTCAGGGCGCCTACAATGAGCAGTTCTTC	CASSLVQGAYNEQFF
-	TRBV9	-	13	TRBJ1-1	TGTGCCAGCAGCGAAGGAGGGAACCCTGAAGCTTTCTTT	CASSEGGNPEAFF
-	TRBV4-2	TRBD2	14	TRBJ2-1	TGTGCCAGCAGCCAACTAGCGGGAGTAGATGAGCAGTTCTTC	CASSQLAGVDEQFF
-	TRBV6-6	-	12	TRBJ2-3	TGTGCCAGCGGAGGTTACACAGATACGCAGTATTTT	CASGGYTDTQYF
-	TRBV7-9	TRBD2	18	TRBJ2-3	TGTGCCAGCAGCTTAAAAGCCGGACTAGCGGGGTTCACAGATACGCAGTATTTT	CASSLKAGLAGFTDTQYF
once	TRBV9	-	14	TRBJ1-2	TGTGCCAGCAGCGTAGGGGGAGGGACTCTGGGCTACACCTTC	CASSVGGGTLGYTF
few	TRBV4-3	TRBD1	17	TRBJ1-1	TGCGCCAGCAGCCAAGATACCAGGGGGATAGGGGACACTGAAGCTTTCTTT	CASSQDTRGIGDTEAFF
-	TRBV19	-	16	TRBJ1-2	TGTGCCAGTATTCGAAGAGGGGAGGGGCCGAGCTATGGCTACACCTTC	CASIRRGEGPSYGYTF
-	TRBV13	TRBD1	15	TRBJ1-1	TGTGCCAGCAGCCCGGGACAGGGGTTGAACACTGAAGCTTTCTTT	CASSPGQGLNTEAFF
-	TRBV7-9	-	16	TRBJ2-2	TGTGCCAGCAGCTTATCCAGCATTCAGGGCGGCGGGGAGCTGTTTTTT	CASSLSSIQGGGELFF
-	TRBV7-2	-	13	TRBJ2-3	TGTGCCAGCAGCTCCCCCCTCACAGATACGCAGTATTTT	CASSSPLTDTQYF
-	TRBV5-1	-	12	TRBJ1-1	TGCGCCAGCAGCTACTTCGGTACTGAAGCTTTCTTT	CASSYFGTEAFF
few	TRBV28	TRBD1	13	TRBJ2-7	TGTGCCAGCAGGGAACAGGGGGCTTACGAGCAGTACTTC	CASREQGAYEQYF
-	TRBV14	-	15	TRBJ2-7	TGTGCCAGCAGCCAAGATCTCGCGGATCCCTACGAGCAGTACTTC	CASSQDLADPYEQYF
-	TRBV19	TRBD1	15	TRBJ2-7	TGTGCCAGTAGTACCCACCGGACAGGGAGCTACGAGCAGTACTTC	CASSTHRTGSYEQYF
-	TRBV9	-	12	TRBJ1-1	TGTGCCAGCAGCGGAAGACTCGATGAAGCTTTCTTT	CASSGRLDEAFF
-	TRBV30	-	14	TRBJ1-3	TGTGCCTGGAGAGGGCCGGTCCAAATCGGGGCCATATATTTT	CAWRGPVQIGAIYF
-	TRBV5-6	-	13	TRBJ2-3	TGTGCCAGCACCGTTACGGGCACAGATACGCAGTATTTT	CASTVTGTDTQYF
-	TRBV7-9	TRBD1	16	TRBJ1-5	TGTGCCAGTTCCCCGAGGGGACAGGGGGTTATCAGTCCCCAGCATTTT	CASSPRGQGVISPQHF
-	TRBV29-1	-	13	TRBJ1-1	TGCAGCGTTGGGGGGCCCCTGCTAACTGAAGCTTTCTTT	CSVGGPLLTEAFF
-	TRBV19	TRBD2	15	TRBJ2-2	TGTGCCAGTAGTATTTCTAGCGGGAGTGGCGGGGAGCTGTTTTTT	CASSISSGSGGELFF
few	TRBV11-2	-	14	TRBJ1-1	TGTGCCAGCAGCCGGCCCCCCGAGGACACTGAAGCTTTCTTT	CASSRPPEDTEAFF
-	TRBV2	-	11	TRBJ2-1	TGTGCCAGCAGTGGCCCACAGGTGCAGTTCTTC	CASSGPQVQFF
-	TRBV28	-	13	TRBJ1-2	TGTGCCAGCAGTTCCCAGGGAGGCTATGGCTACACCTTC	CASSSQGGYGYTF
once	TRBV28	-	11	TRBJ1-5	TGTGCCAGCAGTGTACAACAGCCCCAGCATTTT	CASSVQQPQHF
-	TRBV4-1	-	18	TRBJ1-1	TGCGCCAGCAGCCAAGGCCCCCCGGCAGGGGCGATGAACACTGAAGCTTTCTTT	CASSQGPPAGAMNTEAFF
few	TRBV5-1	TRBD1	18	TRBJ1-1	TGCGCCAGCAGCTCGGGGCCGGGACAGGGGGAGATGAACACTGAAGCTTTCTTT	CASSSGPGQGEMNTEAFF
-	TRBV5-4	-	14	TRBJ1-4	TGTGCCAGCAGCAAATCCCAGGGTAGTGAAAAACTGTTTTTT	CASSKSQGSEKLFF
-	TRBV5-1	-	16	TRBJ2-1	TGCGCCAGCAGCTTGGGACAGGTTAACTCCTACAATGAGCAGTTCTTC	CASSLGQVNSYNEQFF
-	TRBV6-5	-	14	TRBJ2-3	TGTGCCAGCAGTTACCAGACAGCCACAGATACGCAGTATTTT	CASSYQTATDTQYF
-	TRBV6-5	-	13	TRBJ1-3	TGTGCCAGCAGCCGGACAACTGGAAACACCATATATTTT	CASSRTTGNTIYF
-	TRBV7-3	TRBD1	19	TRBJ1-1	TGTGCCAGCAGCTCCAGGGGGATCGGGACCCGGACGAAGAACACTGAAGCTTTCTTT	CASSSRGIGTRTKNTEAFF
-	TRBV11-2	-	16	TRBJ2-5	TGTGCCAGCAGCTTCGGGGGGCGGGTTTGGCCAGAGACCCAGTACTTC	CASSFGGRVWPETQYF
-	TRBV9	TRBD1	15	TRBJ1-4	TGTGCCAGCACCGGACAGGGGGCACCTAATGAAAAACTGTTTTTT	CASTGQGAPNEKLFF
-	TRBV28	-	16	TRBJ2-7	TGTGCCAGCAGCCCTGGCTTTGGGGAGCTAACCTACGAGCAGTACTTC	CASSPGFGELTYEQYF
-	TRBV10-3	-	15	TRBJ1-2	TGTGCCATCAGTGAGTCCGAGGTCCGGAACTATGGCTACACCTTC	CAISESEVRNYGYTF
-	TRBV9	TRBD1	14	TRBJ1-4	TGTGCCAGCAGCGAGACAGGGGGAAGTGAAAAACTGTTTTTT	CASSETGGSEKLFF
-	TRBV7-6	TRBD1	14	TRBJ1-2	TGTGCCAGCAGCTTAGAACAGGGGAGCTATGGCTACACCTTC	CASSLEQGSYGYTF
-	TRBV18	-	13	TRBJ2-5	TGTGCCAGCTCACCAGAGCCACAAGAGACCCAGTACTTC	CASSPEPQETQYF
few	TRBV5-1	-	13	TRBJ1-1	TGCGCCAGCAGCCTGGGGGGAGGGACTGAAGCTTTCTTT	CASSLGGGTEAFF
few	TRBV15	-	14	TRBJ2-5	TGTGCCACCAGCAGACCCCTCGCTGGCGAGACCCAGTACTTC	CATSRPLAGETQYF
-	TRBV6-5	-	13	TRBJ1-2	TGTGCCAGCAGCCGGGGGGGGGACTATGGCTACACCTTC	CASSRGGDYGYTF
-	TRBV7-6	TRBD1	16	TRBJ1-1	TGTGCCAGCAGCTCCACACAGGGGGCGCGGGGGACTGAAGCTTTCTTT	CASSSTQGARGTEAFF
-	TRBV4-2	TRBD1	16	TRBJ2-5	TGTGCCAGCAGCCAAGATTGGACAGGGGGTGGAGAGACCCAGTACTTC	CASSQDWTGGGETQYF
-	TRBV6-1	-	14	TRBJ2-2	TGTGTCAGCTCCGGGTCATTTCTTACCGGGGAGCTGTTTTTT	CVSSGSFLTGELFF
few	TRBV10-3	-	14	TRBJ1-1	TGTGCCATCAGTGAGTCGGGGGAAACAGGGGAAGCTTTCTTT	CAISESGETGEAFF
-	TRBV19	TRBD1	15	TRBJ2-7	TGTGCCAGTAGTACGGGGACAGGGAAAAATTACGAGCAGTACTTC	CASSTGTGKNYEQYF